This T cell receptor (beta chain) came from a study of sequential checkpoint blockade in melanoma (dated by TCRdb to between 2019 and 2020). Study-level background: In a 1:1 randomization, patients received either first-line nivolumab then ipilimumab (arm A) or ipilimumab then nivolumab (arm B). Maintenance nivolumab came after each of the two trial sequences. Overall results and qualifications from the work: The response-prediction model combining TCR metrics and mutation burden needs validation in larger, independent patient cohorts.

Spanning cysteine to phenylalanine, the CDR3 consists of 16 amino acids. Of the read, only the CDR3 DNA is kept; its 48 bases are in frame from base 1. V loses 0 bases of germline sequence and J loses 6 bases, and the interval between the two ends is 18 bases. In the germline V gene (reference sequence), CDR1 corresponds to MNHNY and CDR2 to SVGAGI. The immunoSEQ Assay was used to immunosequence TCRbeta CDR3 regions from genomic DNA. Genomic DNA was amplified by bias-controlled multiplex PCR before high-throughput sequencing. In the paper's pipeline: To quantify the absolute abundance of each unique TCRbeta CDR3 region, the sequences were collapsed and filtered. Clonality, defined as 1 minus Pielou's evenness, was calculated using only productive rearrangements. A previously published method was used to identify clones whose frequencies were significantly greater in on-treatment samples than in baseline samples. The table was pulled from immuneACCESS by TCRdb, which kept in-frame rearrangements only. Such tables lose some clones; where checked, under half of the loss comes from unresolved V genes, and the rest has no known cause. Clonal size and the V and J genes are those of that table, whereas D and trimming came from the DNA. This sample holds roughly 17,000 clones; more than 60% were observed only once. Approximately 20% of the sample rests with the top ten.

Read against the paper, the sample's treatment or condition label means: randomized to nivolumab then ipilimumab (arm A) or the reverse (arm B). Prior DNA-damaging chemotherapy had not been received by any trial patient. On a FACS Aria II flow cytometer, live CD3+CD8+ cells that were negative for CD19 and CD56 were sorted from thawed PBMCs. Samples came from patients with melanoma in CheckMate 064, a randomized, open-label phase II trial of sequential checkpoint blockade. Peripheral blood mononuclear cells were obtained through leukapheresis, purified using Ficoll-Paque, and frozen in human serum containing about 9.3% DMSO. Right after sorting, the blood CD3+CD8+ cells were verified to be >95% pure, and DNA extraction followed. As for this clone: Its antigen is not yet known. It has no much larger one-base neighbor in the sample; base qualities were not kept.

The receptor's source is a human donor with melanoma. This sequence uses TRBV6-6 and TRBJ2-7; the best D guess is TRBD2, with 5 bases matching. The source was CD8+ T cells sorted from blood (inferred from file names), collected from a patient given nivolumab and ipilimumab in sequence. The DNA sequence reads TGTGCCAGCAGTTACTCGACGGGGATCCCCTCTCTCGAGCAGTACTTC. This sequence encodes CASSYSTGIPSLEQYF.